Included here is one TCR beta chain sequence, with context. CDR1 is MGHRA and CDR2 is YSYEKL in the germline V gene. The CDR3 totals 18 residues. Trimming cost V 1 base and J 7 bases; bases outside gene matches: 14. This specimen comes from a study of T cell responses to AZD1222 COVID-19 vaccine. Generated by immunoSEQ multiplex PCR, the TCRdb table keeps only in-frame clones and is missing some. The repertoire holds about 64,000 clones, with 80% as singletons. The starting material was peripheral blood, obtained 28 days after the second AZD1222 dose. This chain links TRBV4-1 with TRBJ1-4; TRBD1 aligns across 8 bases. This clonotype was obtained from an adult who received the AZD1222 COVID-19 vaccine. The CDR3 region has the DNA TGCGCCAGCAGCCAAGTCGGGACAGGCCTTCCCTGGGGTGAAAAACTGTTTTTT. Protein sequence: CASSQVGTGLPWGEKLFF.